By share, the clone carrying this T cell receptor beta chain counts as large. The sample originates from a study of tumor-infiltrating lymphocytes in localized non-small cell lung cancer. Profiling relied on immunoSEQ multiplex PCR, and the TCRdb table lists in-frame clones only, not all of them. This sample carries some 8,000 clones, 60% to 85% of them seen once, and the ten largest clones take around an eighth. The CDR3 length is 14 residues. The ends lost 6 bases at V and 1 base at J; junction bases unmatched: 2. Germline CDR1 reads MNHEY; CDR2 reads SMNVEV (reference sequence). Material for sequencing was uninvolved lung tissue not adjacent to the tumor. The TCR sequence derives from a human donor with non-small cell lung cancer. The V gene is TRBV27, the J gene TRBJ1-1; TRBD1 matches 10 bases. The CDR3, as DNA: TGTGCCAGCAGGACAGGGGGCAAGAACACTGAAGCTTTCTTT. It encodes CASRTGGKNTEAFF.